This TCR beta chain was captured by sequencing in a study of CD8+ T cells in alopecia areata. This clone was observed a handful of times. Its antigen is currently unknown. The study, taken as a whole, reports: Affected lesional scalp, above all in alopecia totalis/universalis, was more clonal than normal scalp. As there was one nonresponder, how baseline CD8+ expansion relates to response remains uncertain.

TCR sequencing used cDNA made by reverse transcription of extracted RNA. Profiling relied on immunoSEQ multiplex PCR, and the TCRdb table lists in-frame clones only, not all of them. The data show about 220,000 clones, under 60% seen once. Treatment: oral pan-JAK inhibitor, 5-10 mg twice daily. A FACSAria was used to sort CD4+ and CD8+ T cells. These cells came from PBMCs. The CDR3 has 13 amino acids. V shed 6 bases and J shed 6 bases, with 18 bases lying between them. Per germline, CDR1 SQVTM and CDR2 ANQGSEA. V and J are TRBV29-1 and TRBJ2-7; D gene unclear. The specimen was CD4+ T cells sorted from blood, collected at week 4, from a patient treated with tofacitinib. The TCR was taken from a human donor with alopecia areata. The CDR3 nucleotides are TGCAGCGTGTACCCCATGGGAACGCGCGAGCAGTACTTC. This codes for CSVYPMGTREQYF.